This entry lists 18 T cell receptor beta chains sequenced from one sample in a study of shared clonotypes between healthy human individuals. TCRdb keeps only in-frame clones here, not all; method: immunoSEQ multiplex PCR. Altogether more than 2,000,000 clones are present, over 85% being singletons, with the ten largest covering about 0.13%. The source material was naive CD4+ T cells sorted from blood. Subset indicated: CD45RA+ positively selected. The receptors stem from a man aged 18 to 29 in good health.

CDR3 loop: CASIRDRGRGETQYF. CDR3 DNA: TGCGCCAGCATTAGGGACAGGGGGCGCGGAGAGACCCAGTACTTC. The V call is TRBV5-1, the J call TRBJ2-5, with 12 bases identical to TRBD1. V was clipped by 6 bases and J by 4 bases; unmatched bases: 7. CDR3 length equals 15 residues. Germline lookup yields CDR1 SGHRS and CDR2 YFSETQ.

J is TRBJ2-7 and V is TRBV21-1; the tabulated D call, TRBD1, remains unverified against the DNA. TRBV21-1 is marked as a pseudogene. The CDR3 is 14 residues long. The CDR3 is CASSNRDYSYEQYF. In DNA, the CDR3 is TGTGCCAGCAGCAACAGGGATTACTCCTACGAGCAGTACTTC.

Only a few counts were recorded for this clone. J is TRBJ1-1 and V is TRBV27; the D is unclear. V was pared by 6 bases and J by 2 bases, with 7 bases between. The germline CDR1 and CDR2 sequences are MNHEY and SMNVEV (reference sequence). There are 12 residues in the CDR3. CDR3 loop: CASRRTNTEAFF. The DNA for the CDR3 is TGTGCCAGCAGGCGCACTAACACTGAAGCTTTCTTT.

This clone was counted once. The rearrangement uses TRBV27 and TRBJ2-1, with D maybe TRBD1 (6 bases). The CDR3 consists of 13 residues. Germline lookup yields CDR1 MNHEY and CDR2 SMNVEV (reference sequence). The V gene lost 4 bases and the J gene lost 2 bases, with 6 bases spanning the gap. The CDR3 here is CASSWTAYNEQFF. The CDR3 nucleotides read TGTGCCAGCAGTTGGACAGCCTACAATGAGCAGTTCTTC.

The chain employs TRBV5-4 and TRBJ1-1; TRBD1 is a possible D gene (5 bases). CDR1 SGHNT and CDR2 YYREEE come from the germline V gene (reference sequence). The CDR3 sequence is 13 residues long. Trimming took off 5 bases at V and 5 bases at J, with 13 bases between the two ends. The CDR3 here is CASSGGSRTEAFF. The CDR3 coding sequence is TGTGCCAGCAGTGGGGGGAGTAGGACTGAAGCTTTCTTT.

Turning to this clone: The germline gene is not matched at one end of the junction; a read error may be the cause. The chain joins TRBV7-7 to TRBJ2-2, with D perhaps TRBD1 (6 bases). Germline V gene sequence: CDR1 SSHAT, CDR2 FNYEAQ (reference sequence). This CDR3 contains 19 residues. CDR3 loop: CASSKPPQGWQGQTGELFF. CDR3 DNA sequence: TGTGCTAGCAGCAAACCCCCACAAGGATGGCAGGGGCAGACCGGGGAGCTGTTTTTT.

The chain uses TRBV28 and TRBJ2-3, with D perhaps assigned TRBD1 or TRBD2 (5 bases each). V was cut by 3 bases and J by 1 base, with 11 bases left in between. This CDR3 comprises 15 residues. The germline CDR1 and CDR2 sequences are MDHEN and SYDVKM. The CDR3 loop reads CASSFTRGRTDTQYF. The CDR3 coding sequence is TGTGCCAGCAGTTTCACGAGGGGCCGCACAGATACGCAGTATTTT.

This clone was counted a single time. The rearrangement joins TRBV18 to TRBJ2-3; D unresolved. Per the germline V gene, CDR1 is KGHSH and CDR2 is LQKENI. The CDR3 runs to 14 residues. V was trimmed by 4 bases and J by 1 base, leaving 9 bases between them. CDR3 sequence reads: CASSLLPGTDTQYF. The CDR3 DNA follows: TGTGCCAGCTCACTGTTACCTGGCACAGATACGCAGTATTTT.

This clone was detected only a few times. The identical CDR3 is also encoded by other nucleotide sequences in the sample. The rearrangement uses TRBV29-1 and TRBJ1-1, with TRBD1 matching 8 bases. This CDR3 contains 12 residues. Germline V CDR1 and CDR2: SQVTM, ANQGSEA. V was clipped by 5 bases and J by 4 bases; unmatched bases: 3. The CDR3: CSVNRGSTEAFF. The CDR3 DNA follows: TGCAGCGTTAACAGGGGGAGCACTGAAGCTTTCTTT.

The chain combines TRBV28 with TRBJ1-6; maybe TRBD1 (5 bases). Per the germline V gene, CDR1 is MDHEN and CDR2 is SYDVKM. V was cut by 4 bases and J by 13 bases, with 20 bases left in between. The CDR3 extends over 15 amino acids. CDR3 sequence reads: CASSSTGTQRMPLHF. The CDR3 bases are TGTGCCAGCAGTTCAACCGGGACTCAAAGAATGCCCCTCCACTTT.

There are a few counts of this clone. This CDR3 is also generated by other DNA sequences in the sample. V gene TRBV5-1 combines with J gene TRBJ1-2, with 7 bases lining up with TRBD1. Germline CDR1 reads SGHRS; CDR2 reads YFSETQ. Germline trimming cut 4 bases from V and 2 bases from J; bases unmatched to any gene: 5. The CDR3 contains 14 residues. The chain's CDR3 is CASSLGTANYGYTF. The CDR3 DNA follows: TGCGCCAGCAGCCTCGGGACAGCCAACTATGGCTACACCTTC.

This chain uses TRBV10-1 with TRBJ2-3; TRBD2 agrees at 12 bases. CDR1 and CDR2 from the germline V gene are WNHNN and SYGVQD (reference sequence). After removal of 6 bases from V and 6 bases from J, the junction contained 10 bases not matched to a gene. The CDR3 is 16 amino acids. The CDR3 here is CASSSGLAGGPDTQYF. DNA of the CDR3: TGCGCCAGCAGCAGCGGGCTAGCGGGGGGGCCGGATACGCAGTATTTT.

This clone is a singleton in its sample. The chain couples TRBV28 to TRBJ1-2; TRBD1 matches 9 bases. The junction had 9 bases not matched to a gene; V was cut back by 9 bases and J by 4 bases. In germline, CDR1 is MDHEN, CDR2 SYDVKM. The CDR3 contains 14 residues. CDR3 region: CASTLSTGGYGYTF. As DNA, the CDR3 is TGTGCCAGTACACTCTCGACAGGGGGCTATGGCTACACCTTC.

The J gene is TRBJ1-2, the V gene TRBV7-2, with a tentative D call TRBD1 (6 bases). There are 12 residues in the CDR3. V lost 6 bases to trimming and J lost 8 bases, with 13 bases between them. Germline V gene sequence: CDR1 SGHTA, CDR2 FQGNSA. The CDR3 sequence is CASRNRAEGYTF. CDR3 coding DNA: TGTGCCAGCAGAAACAGGGCTGAAGGCTACACCTTC.

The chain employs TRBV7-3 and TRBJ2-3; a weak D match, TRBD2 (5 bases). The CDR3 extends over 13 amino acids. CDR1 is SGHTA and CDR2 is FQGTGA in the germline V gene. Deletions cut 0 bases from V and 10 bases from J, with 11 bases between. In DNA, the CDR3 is TGTGCCAGCAGCTTAACCCCAGGAGCGGCGCAGTATTTT. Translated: CASSLTPGAAQYF.

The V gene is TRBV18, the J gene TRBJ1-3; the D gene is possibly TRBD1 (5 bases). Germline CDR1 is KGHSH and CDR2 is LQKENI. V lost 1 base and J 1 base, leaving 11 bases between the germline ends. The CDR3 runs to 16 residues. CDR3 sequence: CASSPRGTSSGNTIYF. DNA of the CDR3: TGTGCCAGCTCACCACGGGGGACCAGTTCTGGAAACACCATATATTTT.

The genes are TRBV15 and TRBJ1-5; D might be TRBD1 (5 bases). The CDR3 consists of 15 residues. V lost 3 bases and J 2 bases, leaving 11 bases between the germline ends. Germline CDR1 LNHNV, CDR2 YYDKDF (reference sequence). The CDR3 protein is CATSSPGAGNQPQHF. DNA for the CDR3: TGTGCCACCAGCAGCCCTGGGGCTGGCAATCAGCCCCAGCATTTT.

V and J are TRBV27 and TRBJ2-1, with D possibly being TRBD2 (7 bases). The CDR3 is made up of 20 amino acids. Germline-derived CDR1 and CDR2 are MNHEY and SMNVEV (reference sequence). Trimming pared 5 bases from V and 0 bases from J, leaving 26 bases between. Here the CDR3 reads CASSPPRRGLWQRSYNEQFF. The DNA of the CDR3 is TGTGCCAGCAGTCCGCCCCGGCGGGGGCTTTGGCAACGCTCCTACAATGAGCAGTTCTTC.